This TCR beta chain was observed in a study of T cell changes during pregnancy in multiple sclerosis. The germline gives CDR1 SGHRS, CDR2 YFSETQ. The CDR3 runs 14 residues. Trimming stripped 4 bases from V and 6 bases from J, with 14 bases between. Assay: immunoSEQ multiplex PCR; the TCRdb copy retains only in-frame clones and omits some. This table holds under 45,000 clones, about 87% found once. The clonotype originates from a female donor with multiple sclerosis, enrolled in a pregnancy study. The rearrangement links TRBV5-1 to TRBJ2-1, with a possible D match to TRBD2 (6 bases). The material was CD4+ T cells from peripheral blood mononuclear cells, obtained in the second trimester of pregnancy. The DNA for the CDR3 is TGCGCCAGCAGCCCCGAGCGGGCAGGCAATGAGCAGTTCTTC. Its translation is CASSPERAGNEQFF.